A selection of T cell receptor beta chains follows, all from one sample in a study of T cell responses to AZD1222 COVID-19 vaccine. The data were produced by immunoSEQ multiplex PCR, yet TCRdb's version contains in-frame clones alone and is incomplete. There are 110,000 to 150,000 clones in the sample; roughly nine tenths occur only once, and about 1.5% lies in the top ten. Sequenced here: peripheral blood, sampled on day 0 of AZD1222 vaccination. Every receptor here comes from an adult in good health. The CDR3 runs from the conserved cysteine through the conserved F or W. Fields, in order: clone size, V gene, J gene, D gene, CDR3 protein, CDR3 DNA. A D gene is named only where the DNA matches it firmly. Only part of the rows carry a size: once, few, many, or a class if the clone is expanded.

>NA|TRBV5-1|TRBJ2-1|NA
CASSLVGPGYNEQFF
TGCGCCAGCAGCTTGGTGGGACCCGGCTACAATGAGCAGTTCTTC
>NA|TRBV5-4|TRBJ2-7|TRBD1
CASSRPGQGTLGLYEQYF
TGTGCCAGCAGCCGGCCGGGACAGGGGACCCTTGGTCTCTACGAGCAGTACTTC
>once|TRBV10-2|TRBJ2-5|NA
CASRSGETQYF
TGCGCCAGCAGATCCGGAGAGACCCAGTACTTC
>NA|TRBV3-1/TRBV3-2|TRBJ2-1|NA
CASSQARSYNEQFF
TGTGCCAGCAGCCAGGCGCGGAGTTACAATGAGCAGTTCTTC
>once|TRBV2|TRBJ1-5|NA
CASRTWPQHF
TGTGCCAGCAGGACTTGGCCCCAGCATTTT
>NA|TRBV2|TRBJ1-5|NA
CASSERRNNQPQHF
TGTGCCAGCAGTGAGCGGCGGAACAATCAGCCCCAGCATTTT
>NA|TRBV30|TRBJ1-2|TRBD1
CAFPLRGTGDDYTF
TGTGCCTTCCCGTTAAGGGGGACAGGGGATGACTACACCTTC
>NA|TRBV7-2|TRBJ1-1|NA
CASSLKGVTEAFF
TGTGCCAGCAGCTTAAAAGGGGTTACTGAAGCTTTCTTT
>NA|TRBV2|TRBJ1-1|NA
CASSDRGRNTEAFF
TGTGCCAGCAGTGACAGGGGTCGGAACACTGAAGCTTTCTTT
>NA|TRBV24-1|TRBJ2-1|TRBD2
CATSDATSGRYNEQFF
TGTGCCACCAGTGACGCCACTAGCGGGAGATACAATGAGCAGTTCTTC
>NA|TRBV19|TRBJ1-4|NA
CASSDPRIREKLFF
TGTGCCAGTAGCGACCCAAGGATTCGTGAAAAACTGTTTTTT
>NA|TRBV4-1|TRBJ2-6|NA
CASSQLGTTRNSGANVLTF
TGCGCCAGCAGCCAACTTGGGACAACCCGTAACTCTGGGGCCAACGTCCTGACTTTC
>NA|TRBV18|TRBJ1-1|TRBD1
CASSPQTGDTEAFF
TGTGCCAGCTCACCCCAGACAGGGGACACTGAAGCTTTCTTT
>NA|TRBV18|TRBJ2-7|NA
CASSPPDIRDEQYF
TGTGCCAGCTCACCGCCGGACATAAGGGACGAGCAGTACTTC
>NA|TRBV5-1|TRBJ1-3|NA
CASSLGDSFSGNTIYF
TGCGCCAGCAGCTTGGGAGACAGCTTCTCTGGAAACACCATATATTTT
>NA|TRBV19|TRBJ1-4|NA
CASREGTATNEKLFF
TGTGCCAGTAGGGAGGGGACCGCAACTAATGAAAAACTGTTTTTT
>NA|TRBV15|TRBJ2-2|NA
CATSPLGQGGELFF
TGTGCCACCAGCCCCCTGGGACAAGGCGGGGAGCTGTTTTTT
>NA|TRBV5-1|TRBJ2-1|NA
CASSLDNEQFF
TGCGCCAGCAGTTTGGACAATGAGCAGTTCTTC
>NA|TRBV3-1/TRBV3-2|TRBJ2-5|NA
CASSQGAGVGETQYF
TGTGCCAGCAGCCAAGGTGCTGGGGTCGGGGAGACCCAGTACTTC
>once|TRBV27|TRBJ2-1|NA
CASSFQPHGPLEQFF
TGTGCCAGCAGTTTTCAACCCCACGGGCCCCTTGAGCAGTTCTTC
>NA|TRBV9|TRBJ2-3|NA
CASSVGLPGTDTQYF
TGTGCCAGCAGCGTAGGTTTACCAGGCACAGATACGCAGTATTTT
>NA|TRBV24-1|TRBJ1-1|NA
CATSDRGTGNMNTEAFF
TGTGCCACCAGTGACCGCGGGACTGGAAACATGAACACTGAAGCTTTCTTT
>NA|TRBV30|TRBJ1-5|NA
CASGYSNQPQHF
TGTGCCTCAGGTTATAGCAATCAGCCCCAGCATTTT
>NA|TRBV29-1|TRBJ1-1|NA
CSAAEWNTEAFF
TGCAGCGCCGCCGAATGGAACACTGAAGCTTTCTTT
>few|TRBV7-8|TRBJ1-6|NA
CASSLAGTYNSPLHF
TGTGCCAGCAGCTTGGCCGGGACGTATAATTCACCCCTCCACTTT
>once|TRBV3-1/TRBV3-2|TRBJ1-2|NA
CASSRGQPGDYGYTF
TGTGCCAGCAGCCGAGGACAGCCCGGGGACTATGGCTACACCTTC
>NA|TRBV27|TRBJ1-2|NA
CASRRNQGPDGYTF
TGTGCCAGCAGGAGGAATCAGGGGCCGGATGGCTACACCTTC
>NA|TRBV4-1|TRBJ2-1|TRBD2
CASSPGFPAAGGSYNEQFF
TGCGCCAGCAGCCCGGGGTTCCCTGCGGCGGGAGGATCCTACAATGAGCAGTTCTTC
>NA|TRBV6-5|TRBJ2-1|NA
CASRGELLSYNEQFF
TGTGCCAGCAGAGGTGAACTACTCTCCTACAATGAGCAGTTCTTC
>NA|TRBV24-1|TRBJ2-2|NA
CATRGTTGELFF
TGTGCCACCAGGGGGACGACCGGGGAGCTGTTTTTT
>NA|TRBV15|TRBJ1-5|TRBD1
CATSGLTGNIQPQHF
TGTGCCACCAGCGGCCTGACAGGGAATATTCAGCCCCAGCATTTT
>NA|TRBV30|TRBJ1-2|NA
CAWTGLGANYGYTF
TGTGCCTGGACTGGATTAGGAGCCAACTATGGCTACACCTTC
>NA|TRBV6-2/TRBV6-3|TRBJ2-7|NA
CASSYWGGARPYEQYF
TGTGCCAGCAGTTACTGGGGCGGGGCCCGCCCCTACGAGCAGTACTTC
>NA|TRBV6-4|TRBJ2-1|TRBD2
CASNPGTSETAEQFF
TGTGCCAGCAACCCCGGGACTAGCGAAACGGCTGAGCAGTTCTTC
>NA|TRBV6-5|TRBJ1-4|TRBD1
CASSYSTGNEKLFF
TGTGCCAGCAGTTACTCGACAGGGAATGAAAAACTGTTTTTT
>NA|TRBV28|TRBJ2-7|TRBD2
CASSYPSGSYEQYF
TGTGCCAGCAGTTATCCTAGCGGCTCCTACGAGCAGTACTTC
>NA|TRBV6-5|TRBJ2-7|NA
CASSYSGRWNRGEQYF
TGTGCCAGCAGTTACTCTGGGAGGTGGAACAGGGGCGAGCAGTACTTC
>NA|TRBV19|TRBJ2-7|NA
CASSTTGGESYEQYF
TGTGCCAGTAGTACCACAGGGGGGGAATCCTACGAGCAGTACTTC
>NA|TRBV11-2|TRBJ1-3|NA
CASSPRAGLGPGNTIYF
TGTGCCAGCAGCCCCCGCGCGGGCCTGGGGCCTGGAAACACCATATATTTT
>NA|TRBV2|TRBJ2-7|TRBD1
CASRETGEDTYEQYF
TGTGCCAGCAGGGAGACAGGGGAAGACACCTACGAGCAGTACTTC
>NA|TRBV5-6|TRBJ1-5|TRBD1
CASSFGQGGQPQHF
TGTGCCAGCAGCTTTGGACAGGGCGGGCAGCCCCAGCATTTT
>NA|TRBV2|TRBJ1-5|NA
CASSDSVQPQHF
TGTGCCAGCAGTGACAGCGTGCAGCCCCAGCATTTT
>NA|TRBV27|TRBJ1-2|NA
CASAPSGVNYGYTF
TGTGCCAGCGCCCCGTCAGGAGTTAACTATGGCTACACCTTC
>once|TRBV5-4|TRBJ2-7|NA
CASSPDGSSYEQYF
TGTGCCAGCAGCCCGGACGGGAGCTCCTACGAGCAGTACTTC
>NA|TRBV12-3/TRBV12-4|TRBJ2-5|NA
CASSLEGTQYF
TGTGCCAGCAGTTTGGAGGGGACCCAGTACTTC
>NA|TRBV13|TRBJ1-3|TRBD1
CASSSRQGPTHTIYF
TGTGCCAGCAGCTCCAGACAGGGGCCCACGCACACCATATATTTT
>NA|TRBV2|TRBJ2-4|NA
CASKEDRGSSKAKNIQYF
TGTGCCAGCAAGGAAGACAGAGGGTCCTCAAAAGCCAAAAACATTCAGTACTTC
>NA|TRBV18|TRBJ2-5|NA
CASSPGLEETQYF
TGTGCCAGCTCACCGGGGTTGGAAGAGACCCAGTACTTC
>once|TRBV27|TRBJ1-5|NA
CASTPRLGGPQHF
TGTGCCAGCACCCCGAGATTAGGAGGGCCCCAGCATTTT
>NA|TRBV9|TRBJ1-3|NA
CASSGTVSSSGNTIYF
TGTGCCAGCAGCGGGACAGTTTCGAGCTCTGGAAACACCATATATTTT
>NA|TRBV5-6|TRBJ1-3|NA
CASSLAQGNTIYF
TGTGCCAGCAGCTTGGCCCAGGGAAACACCATATATTTT
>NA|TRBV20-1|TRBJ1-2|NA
CSARDGLGYTF
TGCAGTGCTAGAGACGGGCTTGGCTACACCTTC
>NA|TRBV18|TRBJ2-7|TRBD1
CASSRGHGGSGGNYEQYF
TGTGCCAGCTCACGGGGCCACGGAGGATCAGGGGGAAACTACGAGCAGTACTTC